These 25 T cell receptor beta chains were all obtained from the same sample, sequenced in a study of blood T cell repertoires in COVID-19. The table came from immunoSEQ multiplex PCR; TCRdb's copy has only in-frame clones and leaves some out. The sample has approximately 76,000 clones, 75% to 90% seen once. What was sequenced was peripheral blood. The receptors here all came from a woman of 80 years or more with active or convalescent COVID-19.

The chain couples TRBV4-3 to TRBJ2-1; TRBD1 aligns across 11 bases. From germline, CDR1 is LGHNA and CDR2 YSLEER. The V segment lost 1 base and the J segment 6 bases; nucleotides outside the gene matches: 8. The CDR3 is made up of 17 amino acids. As DNA, the CDR3 is TGCGCCAGCAGCCAAGCGTGGTGGGACAGGGGGGGCAATGAGCAGTTCTTC. Protein sequence: CASSQAWWDRGGNEQFF.

The chain joins TRBV7-3 to TRBJ2-3; no firm D call. The CDR3 covers 13 residues. The V and J ends lost 1 base and 6 bases respectively, with 8 bases between them. Germline V gene data show CDR1 as SGHTA and CDR2 as FQGTGA. CDR3 coding DNA: TGTGCCAGCAGCTTAAGATTCGGGGATACGCAGTATTTT. The encoded protein is CASSLRFGDTQYF.

The CDR3 sequence is CSVAIAVQETQYF. DNA for the CDR3: TGCAGCGTTGCCATAGCGGTACAAGAGACCCAGTACTTC. The V and J genes are TRBV29-1 and TRBJ2-5; TRBD2 is a possible D gene (6 bases). The V and J ends lost 4 bases and 2 bases respectively, with 11 bases between them. The CDR3 loop spans 13 amino acids. In germline, CDR1 is SQVTM, CDR2 ANQGSEA.

CDR3: CASGLGTSGGSTDTQYF. In DNA form, the CDR3 reads TGTGCTAGTGGTTTAGGGACTAGCGGGGGGAGCACAGATACGCAGTATTTT. This chain connects TRBV12-5 to TRBJ2-3; 15 bases are shared with TRBD2. Per germline, CDR1 LGHNT and CDR2 FRNRAP. The CDR3 sequence is 17 residues long. V shed 3 bases and J 0 bases; nucleotides not matched to a gene: 1.

J is TRBJ2-5 and V is TRBV5-1; TRBD2 matches 13 bases. Germline values: CDR1 SGHRS, CDR2 YFSETQ. With V trimmed by 3 bases and J by 1 base, 6 bases remained unmatched. This CDR3 comprises 17 residues. The CDR3 DNA reads TGCGCCAGCAGCTACGGACTAGCGGGGGACCCCCAAGAGACCCAGTACTTC. This gives the protein CASSYGLAGDPQETQYF.

This chain's CDR3 is CASSQRQGSHSPLHF. CDR3 coding DNA: TGTGCCAGCAGCCAGCGACAGGGTTCGCATTCACCCCTCCACTTT. This chain connects TRBV14 to TRBJ1-6; 7 bases are shared with TRBD1. The V segment lost 3 bases and the J segment 8 bases; nucleotides outside the gene matches: 7. CDR3 length: 15 amino acids. Per the germline V gene, CDR1 is SGHDN and CDR2 is FVKESK. The entire variable domain, with the rest obtained from reference TRBV14 and TRBJ1-6, is as follows: EAGVTQFPSHSVIEKGQTVTLRCDPISGHDNLYWYRRVMGKEIKFLLHFVKESKQDESGMPNNRFLAERTGGTYSTLKVQPAELEDSGVYFCASSQRQGSHSPLHFGNGTRLTVT.

The chain uses TRBV15 and TRBJ2-1, with D possibly TRBD2 on 6 matching bases. Trimming took 10 bases from V and 6 from J, leaving 19 bases between them. The CDR3 sequence is 14 residues long. Germline loops: CDR1 LNHNV, CDR2 YYDKDF (reference sequence). CDR3 amino acids: CARREYKLANEQFF. CDR3 DNA: TGTGCCAGGCGGGAATACAAACTGGCCAATGAGCAGTTCTTC.

The chain links TRBV2 to TRBJ1-4; 10 bases align to TRBD1. The CDR3 consists of 15 residues. The germline CDR1 and CDR2 sequences are SNHLY and FYNNEI. With V trimmed by 6 bases and J by 5 bases, 6 bases remained unmatched. For the CDR3, the DNA is TGTGCCAGCAGGTTGACAGGGGGCGGGAATGAAAAACTGTTTTTT. It yields the protein CASRLTGGGNEKLFF. Based on the CDR3 plus reference TRBV2 and TRBJ1-4, the full variable domain is EPEVTQTPSHQVTQMGQEVILRCVPISNHLYFYWYRQILGQKVEFLVSFYNNEISEKSEIFDDQFSVERPDGSNFTLKIRSTKLEDSAMYFCASRLTGGGNEKLFFGSGTQLSVL.

The sample holds one count of this clone. V usage is TRBV5-4 and J usage is TRBJ2-5, with a weak D call TRBD2 (5 bases). Germline CDR1 reads SGHNT; CDR2 reads YYREEE (reference sequence). V gave up 0 bases and J gave up 1 base, with 10 bases separating them. This CDR3 is built from 15 residues. This chain's CDR3 is CASSLEPGSQETQYF. In DNA, the CDR3 is TGTGCCAGCAGCTTGGAGCCGGGGAGCCAAGAGACCCAGTACTTC.

J is TRBJ1-3 and V is TRBV19; D gene ambiguous. The CDR3 is 12 amino acids. Looked up from germline, CDR1 is LNHDA and CDR2 is SQIVND (reference sequence). Deletions cut 7 bases from V and 0 bases from J, with 4 bases between. DNA of the CDR3: TGTGCCAGTACCTACTCTGGAAACACCATATATTTT. Translation: CASTYSGNTIYF.

The genes are TRBV5-8 and TRBJ1-2; 9 bases fit TRBD1. J gave up 7 bases and V 2 bases, and 6 bases lay outside the gene matches. Germline lookup yields CDR1 SGHTS and CDR2 YDEGEE. The CDR3 length is 14 residues. This chain's CDR3 is CASSLLGQGAGYTF. CDR3 nucleotide sequence: TGTGCCAGCAGCTTATTGGGACAGGGCGCTGGCTACACCTTC.

The V call is TRBV6-4, the J call TRBJ2-7, with a weak D call TRBD2 (6 bases). From germline, CDR1 is MRHNA and CDR2 SNTAGT. This CDR3 is 12 amino acids long. Trimming cost V 6 bases and J 3 bases, with 9 bases left between them. CDR3 bases: TGTGCCAGCAGGGGACTTGGCTACGAGCAGTACTTC. Its translation is CASRGLGYEQYF.

The CDR3 DNA reads as TGCGCCAGCAGCTTACGACTCTCAGATACGCAGTATTTT. It specifies CASSLRLSDTQYF. This chain connects TRBV5-1 to TRBJ2-3; D not resolved. The germline CDR1 and CDR2 sequences are SGHRS and YFSETQ. Trimming took off 2 bases at V and 4 bases at J, with 8 bases between the two ends. The CDR3 extends over 13 amino acids. Full variable domain (rest looked up from reference TRBV5-1 and TRBJ2-3): KAGVTQTPRYLIKTRGQQVTLSCSPISGHRSVSWYQQTPGQGLQFLFEYFSETQRNKGNFPGRFSGRQFSNSRSEMNVSTLELGDSALYLCASSLRLSDTQYFGPGTRLTVL.

The rearrangement uses TRBV18 and TRBJ1-3; D is uncertain. The V end lost 6 bases, the J end lost 2 bases, and 14 bases lay between the germline ends. This CDR3 spans 15 amino acids. Germline V gene sequence: CDR1 KGHSH, CDR2 LQKENI. In DNA, the CDR3 is TGTGCCAGCTCCTATAGTGGGCTCCCTGGAAACACCATATATTTT. Amino acid sequence: CASSYSGLPGNTIYF. Drawing the rest from reference TRBV18 and TRBJ1-3, the complete variable domain is NAGVMQNPRHLVRRRGQEARLRCSPMKGHSHVYWYRQLPEEGLKFMVYLQKENIIDESGMPKERFSAEFPKEGPSILRIQQVVRGDSAAYFCASSYSGLPGNTIYFGEGSWLTVV.

V and J are TRBV5-1 and TRBJ2-1, with TRBD1 matching 7 bases. With V trimmed by 0 bases and J by 4 bases, 10 bases remained unmatched. Germline loops: CDR1 SGHRS, CDR2 YFSETQ. The CDR3 sequence is 17 residues long. CDR3 sequence reads: CASSLVTPGQRYNEQFF. CDR3 coding DNA: TGCGCCAGCAGCTTGGTTACACCGGGACAGCGTTACAATGAGCAGTTCTTC.

The rearrangement joins TRBV6-5 to TRBJ1-4; the D gene is possibly TRBD1 (5 bases). CDR1 is MNHEY, CDR2 SVGAGI, per germline. The CDR3 length is 12 residues. Deletions cut 11 bases from V and 1 base from J, with 8 bases between. The CDR3 protein is CAAGLTNEKLFF. In DNA, the CDR3 is TGTGCCGCGGGGCTAACTAATGAAAAACTGTTTTTT.

CDR3 bases: TGCAGTGCTAGTAGACAGGGGGCTAACTATGGCTACACCTTC. Amino acid sequence: CSASRQGANYGYTF. The chain couples TRBV20-1 to TRBJ1-2; 9 bases agree with TRBD1. The germline V gene encodes CDR1 DFQATT and CDR2 SNEGSKA (reference sequence). This CDR3 is built from 14 residues. The V gene end was trimmed by 3 bases and the J gene end by 0 bases; junction bases not matched to a gene: 2.

The V gene is TRBV18, the J gene TRBJ1-2, with D perhaps matching TRBD1 (5 bases). The CDR3 spans 14 residues. V lost 5 bases to trimming and J lost 2 bases, with 12 bases between them. From germline, CDR1 is KGHSH and CDR2 LQKENI. CDR3 sequence: CASSAARDNYGYTF. The CDR3 DNA sequence: TGTGCCAGCTCAGCCGCGCGGGACAACTATGGCTACACCTTC. Full variable domain (rest looked up from reference TRBV18 and TRBJ1-2): NAGVMQNPRHLVRRRGQEARLRCSPMKGHSHVYWYRQLPEEGLKFMVYLQKENIIDESGMPKERFSAEFPKEGPSILRIQQVVRGDSAAYFCASSAARDNYGYTFGSGTRLTVV.

The chain has TRBV14 and TRBJ1-1; possible D gene TRBD1, 5 bases. Per the germline V gene, CDR1 is SGHDN and CDR2 is FVKESK. V dropped 4 bases and J dropped 5 bases, with 23 bases sitting between them. This CDR3 contains 17 residues. CDR3 amino acids: CASSLEGQGPKGTEAFF. In DNA form, the CDR3 reads TGTGCCAGCAGCCTAGAGGGGCAGGGCCCGAAAGGGACTGAAGCTTTCTTT.

The chain links TRBV28 to TRBJ1-2; TRBD1 might be the D (5 bases). CDR1 is MDHEN, CDR2 SYDVKM, per germline. The V end lost 10 bases, the J end lost 4 bases, and 16 bases lay between the germline ends. The length of the CDR3 is 13 residues. The CDR3 spells CATNLRALYGYTF. The CDR3 bases are TGTGCCACCAACCTCAGGGCCCTCTATGGCTACACCTTC.

V usage is TRBV4-3 and J usage is TRBJ2-1; 7 nucleotides match TRBD2. Germline V gives CDR1 LGHNA, CDR2 YSLEER. This CDR3 contains 14 residues. Unmatched junction bases numbered 7, after V lost 4 bases and J lost 7 bases. CDR3 nucleotide sequence: TGCGCCAGCAGCCTGGGAGGGGCGGGAAATGAGCAGTTCTTC. Amino acids: CASSLGGAGNEQFF.

The chain has TRBV9 and TRBJ1-2; 12 bases align to TRBD1. Germline-derived CDR1 and CDR2 are SGDLS and YYNGEE. The J segment lost 4 bases and the V segment lost 2 bases, leaving 3 bases of the junction unmatched. The CDR3 extends over 15 amino acids. The CDR3 spells CASSVGTGGRYGYTF. The CDR3 nucleotides read TGTGCCAGCAGCGTCGGGACAGGGGGCCGCTATGGCTACACCTTC. Variable domain in full (rest from reference TRBV9 and TRBJ1-2): DSGVTQTPKHLITATGQRVTLRCSPRSGDLSVYWYQQSLDQGLQFLIQYYNGEERAKGNILERFSAQQFPDLHSELNLSSLELGDSALYFCASSVGTGGRYGYTFGSGTRLTVV.

This sequence joins TRBV11-1 and TRBJ1-2; TRBD1 aligns across 8 bases. After removal of 5 bases from V and 4 bases from J, the junction contained 3 bases not matched to a gene. The CDR3 totals 13 residues. Per germline, CDR1 SGHAT and CDR2 FQDESV (reference sequence). This CDR3 reads CASSEQGGYGYTF. As DNA, the CDR3 is TGTGCCAGCAGCGAACAGGGGGGCTATGGCTACACCTTC.

This clone was observed once. The rearrangement links TRBV19 to TRBJ2-5, with a possible D match to TRBD1 (6 bases). V lost 4 bases and J 1 base, leaving 10 bases between the germline ends. Germline V gives CDR1 LNHDA, CDR2 SQIVND (reference sequence). The CDR3 has 14 residues. CDR3 sequence (DNA): TGTGCCAGTAGTAAGACAGGTACCCAAGAGACCCAGTACTTC. This codes for CASSKTGTQETQYF.

This rearrangement joins TRBV7-2 to TRBJ2-3, with D possibly matching TRBD2 (6 bases). V was clipped by 3 bases and J by 6 bases, with 7 bases between them. The CDR3 length is 12 residues. Germline CDR1 SGHTA, CDR2 FQGNSA. CDR3 loop: CASSFGGDTQYF. The DNA of the CDR3 is TGTGCCAGCAGCTTTGGGGGGGATACGCAGTATTTT.